What follows are 18 T cell receptor beta chains derived from one specimen sequenced in a study of blood T cells in healthy people across ages. Primed by a sample-barcoded 5' primer and a J-beta primer mix, a second PCR proceeded for about 7 to 11 cycles. TCRdb re-analysed the 5' RACE reads in MiXCR, keeping a single row per CDR3 protein. Here the sample spans 1,500,000 or so distinct CDR3 sequences, approximately 59% being singletons. The specimen sequenced was blood. The receptors were sampled from a man aged 18 to 29 in good health.

The rearrangement uses TRBV7-2 and TRBJ1-5, with no clear D. CDR1 and CDR2 (germline): SGHTA, FQGNSA. This CDR3 contains 14 residues. Trimming shortened V by 5 bases and J by 3 bases, and 11 bases separated the two germline ends. As DNA, the CDR3 is TGTGCCAGCAGCGCTCAAAGGCCCAATCAGCCCCAGCATTTT. This sequence encodes CASSAQRPNQPQHF. Complete variable domain (other parts from reference TRBV7-2 and TRBJ1-5): GAGVSQSPSNKVTEKGKDVELRCDPISGHTALYWYRQSLGQGLEFLIYFQGNSAPDKSGLPSDRFSAERTGGSVSTLTIQRTQQEDSAVYLCASSAQRPNQPQHFGDGTRLSIL.

There are a few counts of this clonotype. The rearrangement links TRBV7-9 to TRBJ1-2; D remains ambiguous. Germline CDR1 SEHNR, CDR2 FQNEAQ (reference sequence). The CDR3 runs to 16 residues. Trimming pared 5 bases from V and 1 base from J, leaving 17 bases between. The DNA for the CDR3 is TGTGCCAGCAGCCTATTACTCGGACGGAATAACTATGGCTACACCTTC. It translates to CASSLLLGRNNYGYTF.

The chain carries TRBV27 and TRBJ1-5; maybe TRBD1 (6 bases). CDR1 and CDR2 (germline): MNHEY, SMNVEV (reference sequence). The CDR3 has 15 residues. Trimming took off 3 bases at V and 8 bases at J, with 17 bases between the two ends. The chain's CDR3 is CASSLSTGYNKPQHF. Written as DNA, the CDR3 is TGTGCCAGCAGTTTGTCAACAGGGTATAACAAGCCCCAGCATTTT.

In its sample, this clonotype was seen a few times. The CDR3 nucleotides are TGTGCCAGCTCCGAGACGCAAGTTTTAGCCAAAAACATTCAGTACTTC. Its protein product is CASSETQVLAKNIQYF. The chain uses TRBV6-5 and TRBJ2-4; D is uncertain. This CDR3 contains 16 residues. V was pared by 8 bases and J by 0 bases, with 17 bases between. Germline V gene sequence: CDR1 MNHEY, CDR2 SVGAGI.

This chain uses TRBV6-5 with TRBJ1-6; TRBD1 matches at 8 bases. Germline-derived CDR1 and CDR2 are MNHEY and SVGAGI. The CDR3 contains 14 residues. The ends lost 5 bases at V and 7 bases at J; junction bases unmatched: 4. DNA for the CDR3: TGTGCCAGCAGTCCGGACAGGGCAAATTCACCCCTCCACTTT. It is translated as CASSPDRANSPLHF.

The chain links TRBV14 to TRBJ2-1, with TRBD2 matching 8 bases. CDR1 SGHDN and CDR2 FVKESK come from the germline V gene. V was clipped by 6 bases and J by 0 bases; unmatched bases: 16. This CDR3 has 19 residues. The CDR3 sequence is CASSFLRGIAGPSYNEQFF. The DNA for the CDR3 is TGTGCCAGCAGTTTTTTACGGGGAATAGCGGGACCCTCCTACAATGAGCAGTTCTTC.

This chain joins TRBV7-8 and TRBJ2-1; 10 bases fit TRBD2. V lost 5 bases and J lost 14; bases outside the gene matches: 12. The CDR3 is 14 residues long. Germline-derived CDR1 and CDR2 are SGHVS and FQNEAQ. This chain's CDR3 is CASSPRTSGRLKFF. DNA for the CDR3: TGTGCCAGCAGCCCCCGGACTAGCGGCCGACTGAAGTTCTTC.

This chain uses TRBV7-8 with TRBJ1-4; D is unclear. CDR1 is SGHVS, CDR2 FQNEAQ, per germline. V lost 5 bases, J lost 0 bases, and 16 bases lay in between. There are 17 residues in the CDR3. The CDR3 sequence: CASSPGVVAATNEKLFF. The CDR3 DNA follows: TGTGCCAGCAGCCCTGGGGTGGTCGCTGCAACTAATGAAAAACTGTTTTTT.

The chain employs TRBV5-1 and TRBJ1-2, with 9 bases that match TRBD1. V lost 5 bases and J lost 4; bases outside the gene matches: 6. Germline CDR1 is SGHRS and CDR2 is YFSETQ. This CDR3 region has 14 residues. CDR3 nucleotides: TGCGCCAGCAGAGTTACAGGGGGCGCCTATGGCTACACCTTC. It is translated as CASRVTGGAYGYTF. The complete variable domain, with remaining parts taken from reference TRBV5-1 and TRBJ1-2, reads KAGVTQTPRYLIKTRGQQVTLSCSPISGHRSVSWYQQTPGQGLQFLFEYFSETQRNKGNFPGRFSGRQFSNSRSEMNVSTLELGDSALYLCASRVTGGAYGYTFGSGTRLTVV.

The rearrangement uses TRBV15 and TRBJ2-5, with 7 bases lining up with TRBD2. The germline V gene has CDR1 LNHNV and CDR2 YYDKDF (reference sequence). With V trimmed by 3 bases and J by 1 base, 5 bases remained unmatched. The CDR3 has 15 amino acids. CDR3 DNA sequence: TGTGCCACCAGCAGGGACGGGGGGTTCCAAGAGACCCAGTACTTC. Its translation: CATSRDGGFQETQYF. The full variable domain, rest sourced from reference TRBV15 and TRBJ2-5, is DAMVIQNPRYQVTQFGKPVTLSCSQTLNHNVMYWYQQKSSQAPKLLFHYYDKDFNNEADTPDNFQSRRPNTSFCFLDIRSPGLGDTAMYLCATSRDGGFQETQYFGPGTRLLVL.

V usage is TRBV29-1 and J usage is TRBJ2-1; 7 bases are a match to TRBD1. Per the germline V gene, CDR1 is SQVTM and CDR2 is ANQGSEA. The CDR3 is made up of 13 amino acids. V gave up 3 bases and J gave up 10 bases; unmatched junction bases: 9. The CDR3 reads CSVEGDRIGEQFF. In DNA, the CDR3 is TGCAGCGTTGAGGGGGACAGAATCGGGGAGCAGTTCTTC.

This clonotype has a handful of counts. V gene TRBV7-2 combines with J gene TRBJ2-1, with D unresolved. V shed 5 bases and J shed 0 bases, with 11 bases lying between them. This CDR3 is built from 15 residues. The germline gives CDR1 SGHTA, CDR2 FQGNSA. DNA for the CDR3: TGTGCCAGCAGCCCGACACCTTCCTCCTACAATGAGCAGTTCTTC. Protein sequence: CASSPTPSSYNEQFF.

The chain links TRBV20-1 to TRBJ2-2; TRBD2 matches 12 bases. CDR3 length equals 15 residues. J gave up 4 bases and V 2 bases, and 2 bases lay outside the gene matches. Per the germline V gene, CDR1 is DFQATT and CDR2 is SNEGSKA (reference sequence). DNA for the CDR3: TGCAGTGCTAGACTAGCGGGAGGGCGCACCGGGGAGCTGTTTTTT. Translating gives CSARLAGGRTGELFF.

The CDR3 protein is CASSPPDSQGYTF. The CDR3 DNA reads as TGTGCCAGCAGTCCCCCGGACAGCCAAGGCTACACCTTC. This chain connects TRBV2 to TRBJ1-2; tentatively, D is TRBD1 (6 bases). The CDR3 totals 13 residues. In germline, CDR1 is SNHLY, CDR2 FYNNEI. The germline V and J ends were trimmed by 5 bases and 8 bases, with 15 bases remaining between them.

The chain carries TRBV10-3 and TRBJ1-6; 9 bases line up with TRBD1. The CDR3 covers 15 residues. Unmatched junction bases numbered 11, after V lost 6 bases and J lost 11 bases. Germline loops: CDR1 ENHRY, CDR2 SYGVKD. The CDR3 sequence is CAIRPGQGRDPPLHF. In DNA form, the CDR3 reads TGTGCCATCAGGCCGGGACAGGGTAGGGATCCACCCCTCCACTTT.

In this sample, this clonotype turned up once. This CDR3 is CASSEARVGNQPQHF. Here the CDR3 DNA reads TGCGCCAGCAGTGAGGCCAGGGTGGGAAATCAGCCCCAGCATTTT. This chain connects TRBV10-2 to TRBJ1-5; TRBD1 is a possible D gene (5 bases). CDR3 length equals 15 residues. The V gene lost 2 bases and the J gene lost 4 bases, with 12 bases spanning the gap. Germline lookup yields CDR1 WSHSY and CDR2 SAAADI.

This clonotype occurred a few times. The V call is TRBV15, the J call TRBJ2-7; D perhaps matches TRBD2 (5 bases). Germline loops: CDR1 LNHNV, CDR2 YYDKDF (reference sequence). V dropped 0 bases and J dropped 2 bases, with 11 bases sitting between them. The CDR3 length is 15 residues. CDR3 region: CATSRDSALAYEQYF. CDR3 DNA: TGTGCCACCAGCAGAGATAGCGCGCTTGCCTACGAGCAGTACTTC.

The chain has TRBV6-1 and TRBJ1-4, with no clear D. Germline V gene data show CDR1 as MNHNS and CDR2 as SASEGT. CDR3 length equals 15 residues. Trimming shortened V by 5 bases and J by 8 bases, and 18 bases separated the two germline ends. The CDR3 DNA is TGTGCCAGCAGTTTCACCCGTCCGGACCTCGAAAAACTGTTTTTT. Protein product: CASSFTRPDLEKLFF.